This TCR beta chain came from a study of shared T cell receptors in the human thymus. Profiled with immunoSEQ multiplex PCR; TCRdb holds only in-frame clones, not every one. Altogether some 640,000 clones are present, around 87% being singletons, with the ten largest covering about 0.0094%. CDR1 is SGHRS, CDR2 YFSETQ, per germline. CDR3 length: 13 residues. Losses at the gene ends were 2 bases for V and 8 bases for J; bases not matched to a gene: 6. These data were also filed under a second study, of human thymus T cells. That paper adds: The study used thymus tissue resected during corrective heart surgery. A high degree of thymic repertoire overlap among unrelated individuals was reported in related research.

This TCR was recovered from a boy under two years old with a congenital heart defect. This chain connects TRBV5-1 to TRBJ1-2; 7 bases map to TRBD1. Sample: thymocytes. DNA of the CDR3: TGCGCCAGCAGCTTCGCCAGGGGGGAGGGCTACACCTTC. Protein sequence: CASSFARGEGYTF.